The next 15 T cell receptor beta chains were all read from a single sample in a study of blood T cell repertoires in COVID-19. Data came from immunoSEQ multiplex PCR; TCRdb stores just in-frame clones and leaves some out. The sample holds some 400,000 clones; roughly nine tenths are singletons and the top ten take 0.86%. Input material: PBMCs or T cells enriched from blood (not recorded which). The source of these receptors is a woman aged 40 to 49 who had been exposed to COVID-19.

The chain combines TRBV5-1 with TRBJ1-1; no firm D call. Germline values: CDR1 SGHRS, CDR2 YFSETQ. The V end lost 4 bases, the J end lost 1 base, and 14 bases lay between the germline ends. The CDR3 has 15 amino acids. The CDR3 spells CASSAGEEGNTEAFF. The CDR3 nucleotides are TGCGCCAGCAGCGCCGGGGAGGAAGGGAACACTGAAGCTTTCTTT.

This clone was counted between two and nine times. V and J are TRBV30 and TRBJ2-1; 7 nucleotides align to TRBD2. The CDR3 spans 13 residues. CDR1 and CDR2 (germline): GTSNPN, SVGIG (reference sequence). Trimming removed 0 bases from V and 13 bases from J; junction bases left unmatched: 9. The CDR3 loop reads CAWSVASSGPQFF. As DNA, the CDR3 is TGTGCCTGGAGTGTTGCGTCTAGCGGACCCCAGTTCTTC. Based on the CDR3 plus reference TRBV30 and TRBJ2-1, the full variable domain is SQTIHQWPATLVQPVGSPLSLECTVEGTSNPNLYWYRQAAGRGLQLLFYSVGIGQISSEVPQNLSASRPQDRQFILSSKKLLLSDSGFYLCAWSVASSGPQFFGPGTRLTVL.

This chain's CDR3 is CASSSPQGLGAFF. CDR3 bases: TGTGCCAGCAGCTCCCCACAGGGTCTGGGTGCTTTCTTT. This rearrangement joins TRBV5-4 to TRBJ1-1, with D perhaps TRBD1 (6 bases). The V end lost 3 bases, the J end lost 11 bases, and 17 bases lay between the germline ends. Germline CDR1 SGHNT, CDR2 YYREEE (reference sequence). The CDR3 totals 13 residues.

This chain uses TRBV6-4 with TRBJ1-2; 7 bases fit TRBD1. The CDR3 contains 13 residues. Germline V gene sequence: CDR1 MRHNA, CDR2 SNTAGT. With V trimmed by 6 bases and J by 8 bases, 9 bases remained unmatched. The CDR3 sequence is CASRERQGTGYTF. CDR3 coding DNA: TGTGCCAGCAGGGAACGACAGGGTACAGGCTACACCTTC.

V is TRBV7-9 and J is TRBJ1-1, with 7 bases matching TRBD1. From germline, CDR1 is SEHNR and CDR2 FQNEAQ (reference sequence). J was trimmed by 3 bases and V by 7 bases; bases with no gene match: 8. The CDR3 is made up of 14 amino acids. CDR3 region: CASNIGGAYTEAFF. The CDR3 DNA sequence: TGTGCCAGCAACATAGGGGGCGCATACACTGAAGCTTTCTTT.

The chain recombines TRBV9 with TRBJ1-2, with 7 bases fitting TRBD1. This CDR3 contains 13 residues. Looked up from germline, CDR1 is SGDLS and CDR2 is YYNGEE. J gave up 4 bases and V 5 bases, and 5 bases lay outside the gene matches. The CDR3 loop reads CASRGDSPYGYTF. The CDR3 DNA sequence: TGTGCCAGCAGGGGGGACAGCCCCTATGGCTACACCTTC.

This rearrangement joins TRBV15 to TRBJ1-3; unclear D gene. The germline V and J ends were trimmed by 1 base and 4 bases, with 17 bases remaining between them. The V gene's germline CDR1 is LNHNV and CDR2 YYDKDF (reference sequence). The CDR3 spans 17 residues. The CDR3 nucleotides are TGTGCCACCAGCAGAGGTGGGATAGCGAACAGCGGAAACACCATATATTTT. This sequence encodes CATSRGGIANSGNTIYF.

This rearrangement joins TRBV7-9 to TRBJ2-3; weak D call: TRBD2 (5 bases). Between the trimmed V and J ends, which lost 3 bases and 6 bases, there was a span of 16 bases. The CDR3 consists of 15 residues. The germline V gene has CDR1 SEHNR and CDR2 FQNEAQ (reference sequence). CDR3 in DNA: TGTGCCAGCAGCTTCTTTTCCGGGGTAGTGGATACGCAGTATTTT. Residues: CASSFFSGVVDTQYF.

The chain couples TRBV6-1 to TRBJ2-7; D not resolved. The CDR3 spans 15 residues. The germline V and J ends were trimmed by 0 bases and 2 bases, with 11 bases remaining between them. Germline V gives CDR1 MNHNS, CDR2 SASEGT. This chain's CDR3 is CASSEALARTYEQYF. In nucleotides, the CDR3 is TGTGCCAGCAGTGAAGCGCTCGCGAGGACCTACGAGCAGTACTTC.

The chain couples TRBV19 to TRBJ1-2; 7 bases align to TRBD1. The CDR3 loop spans 13 amino acids. V lost 6 bases to trimming and J lost 4 bases; unmatched junction nucleotides: 5. Germline loops: CDR1 LNHDA, CDR2 SQIVND (reference sequence). CDR3 in DNA: TGTGCCAGTAGAGGGGGCCCCGGCTATGGCTACACCTTC. Translating it yields CASRGGPGYGYTF.

The chain links TRBV6-5 to TRBJ2-1; TRBD2 agrees at 8 bases. The CDR3 is made up of 16 amino acids. After removal of 2 bases from V and 7 bases from J, the junction contained 10 bases not matched to a gene. Germline CDR1 MNHEY, CDR2 SVGAGI. CDR3 coding DNA: TGTGCCAGCAGTTACACCGGGAGGGCCGGGGGTAATGAGCAGTTCTTC. Translating it yields CASSYTGRAGGNEQFF.

The chain links TRBV5-1 to TRBJ2-7; 8 nucleotides align to TRBD1. With V trimmed by 1 base and J by 3 bases, 6 bases remained unmatched. CDR3 size: 15 residues. From germline, CDR1 is SGHRS and CDR2 YFSETQ. Written as DNA, the CDR3 is TGCGCCAGCAGCTTGTGGACAGGGACCGGCTACGAGCAGTACTTC. It yields the protein CASSLWTGTGYEQYF.

The V call is TRBV7-2, the J call TRBJ1-2, with a tentative D call TRBD1 (5 bases). The CDR3 sequence is 13 residues long. In germline, CDR1 is SGHTA, CDR2 FQGNSA. Deletions cut 5 bases from V and 7 bases from J, with 14 bases between. The CDR3 region has the DNA TGTGCCAGCAGCGGAATGGGGCGAGGTGGCTACACCTTC. This translates into CASSGMGRGGYTF.

V gene TRBV10-3 combines with J gene TRBJ2-1; 12 bases match TRBD2. V gave up 3 bases and J gave up 0 bases; unmatched junction bases: 6. Germline CDR1 reads ENHRY; CDR2 reads SYGVKD. This CDR3 has 18 residues. In nucleotides, the CDR3 is TGTGCCATCAGTGAAACTAGCGGGGGGCAAAACTCCTACAATGAGCAGTTCTTC. Protein sequence: CAISETSGGQNSYNEQFF.

The chain combines TRBV7-9 with TRBJ2-1, with 10 bases identical to TRBD2. This CDR3 has 15 amino acids. In germline, CDR1 is SEHNR, CDR2 FQNEAQ (reference sequence). V lost 5 bases and J lost 7; bases outside the gene matches: 8. The CDR3 here is CASSPRSSGSNEQFF. The CDR3 DNA sequence: TGTGCCAGCAGCCCCCGGTCTAGCGGGAGTAATGAGCAGTTCTTC.